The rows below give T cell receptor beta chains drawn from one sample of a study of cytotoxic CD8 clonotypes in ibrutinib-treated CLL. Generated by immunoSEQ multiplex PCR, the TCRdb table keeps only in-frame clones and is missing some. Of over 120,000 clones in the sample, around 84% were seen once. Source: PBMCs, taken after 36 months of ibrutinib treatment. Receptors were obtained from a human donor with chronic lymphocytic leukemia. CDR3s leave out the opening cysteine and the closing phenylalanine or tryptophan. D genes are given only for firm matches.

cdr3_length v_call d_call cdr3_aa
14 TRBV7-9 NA ASSQAGQAPNQPQH
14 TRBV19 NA ASSRTTYPPYNEQF
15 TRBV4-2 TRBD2 ASSQVELAGFSYEQY
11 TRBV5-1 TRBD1 ASTRDSPYEQY
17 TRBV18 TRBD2 ASSHRGRGTSGSQETQY
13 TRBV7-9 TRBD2 ASGLASGGPVSQY
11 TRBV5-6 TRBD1 ASSRQGQETQY
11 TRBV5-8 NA ASSLGVTQPQH
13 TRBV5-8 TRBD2 ASSLGLAGRETQY
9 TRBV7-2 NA ASSPQVKGY
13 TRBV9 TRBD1 ASSGTGGEWETQY
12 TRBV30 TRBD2 ARGLAGVTDTQY
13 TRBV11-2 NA ASSQTGTYYNEQF
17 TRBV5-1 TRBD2 ASSLFVASGRTGTGELF
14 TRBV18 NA ASSLGHIATNEKLF
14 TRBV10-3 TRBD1 AISATGGSTNEKLF
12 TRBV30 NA AWEPGQPAETQY
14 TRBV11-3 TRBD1 ASRRGTGGPNTEAF
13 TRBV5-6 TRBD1 ASSKTGNVDSGYT
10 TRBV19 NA ASSPSDGRAF
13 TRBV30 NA AWSVPGLAAYEQY
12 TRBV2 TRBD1 ASSPQGAFQPQH
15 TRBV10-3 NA AISESTGGALRSPLH
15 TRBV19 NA ASSDRDMDSANYGYT
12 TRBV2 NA ASRENREGNTIY
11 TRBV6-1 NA ASSVILRWEQY
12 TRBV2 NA ASSSGTSKNIQY
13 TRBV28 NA ASSLEAISNQPQH
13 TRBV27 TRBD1 ASRGRGQSSYEQY
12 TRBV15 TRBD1 ATSRGGTVQPQH
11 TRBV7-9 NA ASSLEATDTQY
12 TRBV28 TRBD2 ASRLAGGHNEQF
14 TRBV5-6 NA ASSSTGGTGANVLT
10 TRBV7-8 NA ASSGATQPQH
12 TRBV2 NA ASTDVSPGGELF
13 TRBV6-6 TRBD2 ASSFPTSGSGEQF
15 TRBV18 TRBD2 ASSPSAVLADTGELF
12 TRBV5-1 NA ASSWGDVNQPQH
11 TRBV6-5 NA ASTPEQHSPLH
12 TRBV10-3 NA AISEGYSNQPQH
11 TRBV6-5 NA ASSLTRDTEAF
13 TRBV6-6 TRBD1 ASSSSGTAHYEQY